Following are 10 T cell receptor beta chains from one sample sequenced in a study of spatial heterogeneity in lung cancer. Study results and limitations: Mutation tallies in tumors tracked expanded intratumoral alpha and beta TCR counts.

Via MiXCR, TCRdb re-called the 5' RACE reads, giving one row per CDR3 protein. The data contain some 15,000 distinct CDR3 sequences, about 7% of them singletons. The antigens these receptors bind are not known. Time point in this sample: sample taken at primary tumor resection. The starting material was lung tumor tissue, obtained at surgery. The receptor source for this set is a male donor with early-stage non-small cell lung cancer.

This clonotype appeared many times. The genes are TRBV12-3 or TRBV12-4 and TRBJ2-1; D gene ambiguous. The CDR3 sequence is 12 residues long. Deletions cut 3 bases from V and 8 bases from J, with 8 bases between. The CDR3 DNA follows: TGTGCCAGCAGTTTCCTCCGGGATGAGCAGTTCTTC. Its protein product is CASSFLRDEQFF.

This clonotype was seen repeatedly, ten times or more. This sequence joins TRBV7-2 and TRBJ1-4; no definite D call. The CDR3 is 18 residues long. V lost 5 bases and J lost 0, with 19 bases in between. Germline lookup yields CDR1 SGHTA and CDR2 FQGNSA. The CDR3 protein is CASSRRGYHYATNEKLFF. Written as DNA, the CDR3 is TGTGCCAGCAGCCGGCGAGGGTACCACTATGCAACTAATGAAAAACTGTTTTTT.

This clonotype was counted at least ten times. This rearrangement joins TRBV7-2 to TRBJ2-5; TRBD1 might be the D (5 bases). Germline V CDR1 and CDR2: SGHTA, FQGNSA. CDR3 length: 13 residues. V lost 4 bases and J lost 2, with 8 bases in between. The CDR3, as DNA: TGTGCCAGCAGCTACAGGACACAAGAGACCCAGTACTTC. It codes for CASSYRTQETQYF.

By sample fraction, this clonotype is medium-sized. CDR3 region: CASSLRWGGGQPQHF. In DNA form, the CDR3 reads TGTGCCAGCAGCCTACGTTGGGGAGGGGGTCAGCCCCAGCATTTT. The rearrangement uses TRBV7-2 and TRBJ1-5, with D perhaps matching TRBD1 (6 bases). CDR3 length equals 15 residues. Germline lookup yields CDR1 SGHTA and CDR2 FQGNSA. V was pared by 5 bases and J by 6 bases, with 17 bases between.

The chain links TRBV7-2 to TRBJ1-2; D perhaps matches TRBD1 (5 bases). Germline V gives CDR1 SGHTA, CDR2 FQGNSA. Trimming took off 5 bases at V and 7 bases at J, with 14 bases between the two ends. This CDR3 is 13 amino acids long. The chain's CDR3 is CASSRDQGRGYTF. The CDR3 DNA is TGTGCCAGCAGCCGAGATCAGGGTCGTGGCTACACCTTC.

This clonotype was found many times. The chain carries TRBV19 and TRBJ2-6, with 9 bases aligning to TRBD1. Germline V gene lookup returns CDR1 LNHDA and CDR2 SQIVND (reference sequence). This CDR3 region has 18 residues. Germline trimming cut 5 bases from V and 0 bases from J; bases unmatched to any gene: 8. In nucleotides, the CDR3 is TGTGCCAGTAGTCTTGAGACAGGGGGTTTCTCTGGGGCCAACGTCCTGACTTTC. As protein: CASSLETGGFSGANVLTF.

Only a few counts were recorded for this clonotype. The chain joins TRBV15 to TRBJ2-1, with 11 bases aligning to TRBD2. Trimming cost V 3 bases and J 7 bases; bases outside gene matches: 8. Germline-derived CDR1 and CDR2 are LNHNV and YYDKDF (reference sequence). The length of the CDR3 is 16 residues. The CDR3 DNA reads as TGTGCCACCAGCAGGGGTTGGGCTAGCGGGGGGAATGAGCAGTTCTTC. Translation gives CATSRGWASGGNEQFF.

This clonotype was counted a few times. The J gene is TRBJ2-1, the V gene TRBV5-1, with 12 bases fitting TRBD2. The CDR3 is 16 residues long. Germline CDR1 SGHRS, CDR2 YFSETQ. J lost 9 bases, V lost 4 bases, and 11 bases had no gene match. The CDR3, as DNA: TGCGCCAGCAGCAGCCGACTAGCGGGAGAGGTTGGTGAGCAGTTCTTC. Protein product: CASSSRLAGEVGEQFF.

This clonotype has more than one count but fewer than ten. The chain couples TRBV7-2 to TRBJ2-7, with D unresolved. Per the germline V gene, CDR1 is SGHTA and CDR2 is FQGNSA. V was cut by 1 base and J by 0 bases, with 7 bases left in between. The CDR3 spans 14 residues. DNA for the CDR3: TGTGCCAGCAGCTTAGTAGTCTTCTCCTACGAGCAGTACTTC. Translated: CASSLVVFSYEQYF.

This clonotype is categorized as medium-sized (0.01 to 0.1%). The J gene is TRBJ1-5, the V gene TRBV2; TRBD1 agrees at 8 bases. V was pared by 7 bases and J by 6 bases, with 11 bases of the junction left unmatched. Germline V CDR1 and CDR2: SNHLY, FYNNEI. This CDR3 comprises 15 residues. This CDR3 reads CASTPMAGGVQPQHF. For the CDR3, the DNA is TGTGCCAGCACCCCCATGGCAGGGGGCGTTCAGCCCCAGCATTTT.